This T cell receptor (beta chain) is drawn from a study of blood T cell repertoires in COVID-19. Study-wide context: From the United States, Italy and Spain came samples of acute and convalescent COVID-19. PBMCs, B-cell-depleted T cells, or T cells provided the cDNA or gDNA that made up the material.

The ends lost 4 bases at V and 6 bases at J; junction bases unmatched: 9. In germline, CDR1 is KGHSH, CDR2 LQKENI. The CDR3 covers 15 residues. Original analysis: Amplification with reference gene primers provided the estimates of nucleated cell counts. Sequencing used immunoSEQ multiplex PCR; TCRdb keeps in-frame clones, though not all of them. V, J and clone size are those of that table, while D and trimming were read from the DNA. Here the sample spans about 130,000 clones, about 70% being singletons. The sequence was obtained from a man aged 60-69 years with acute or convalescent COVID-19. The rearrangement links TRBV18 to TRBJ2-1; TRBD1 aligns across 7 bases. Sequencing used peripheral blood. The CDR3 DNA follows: TGTGCCAGCTCACTTAGACAGGGTATAGCCAATGAGCAGTTCTTC. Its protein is CASSLRQGIANEQFF.